These 15 T cell receptor beta chains were all obtained from the same sample, sequenced in a study of blood T cell repertoires in COVID-19. Using immunoSEQ multiplex PCR, the repertoire was profiled, and TCRdb retains in-frame clones only, with some absent. The table includes just over 150,000 clones, around 85% detected once. Sample: peripheral blood. Source of these receptors: a human donor with acute or convalescent COVID-19. The donor label of this sample is uncertain.

The CDR3 loop is CASSQGVFNRGAFF. In nucleotides, the CDR3 is TGCGCCAGCAGCCAAGGAGTGTTCAATAGGGGGGCTTTCTTT. V and J are TRBV4-1 and TRBJ1-1; D perhaps matches TRBD1 (6 bases). Germline CDR1 is MGHRA and CDR2 is YSYEKL. V was pared by 1 base and J by 11 bases, with 17 bases between. CDR3 length: 14 amino acids.

The V call is TRBV7-2, the J call TRBJ1-1; D is unresolved. Trimming cost V 4 bases and J 0 bases, with 12 bases left between them. Germline V lookup: CDR1 SGHTA, CDR2 FQGNSA. The CDR3 runs to 15 residues. DNA of the CDR3: TGTGCCAGCAGCTGGGGAGGAGGGATGAACACTGAAGCTTTCTTT. Residues: CASSWGGGMNTEAFF.

This chain links TRBV6-5 with TRBJ1-2; D is unresolved. The length of the CDR3 is 14 residues. Germline CDR1 is MNHEY and CDR2 is SVGAGI. Trimming pared 2 bases from V and 4 bases from J, leaving 11 bases between. The CDR3 region is CASSYADKFYGYTF. DNA for the CDR3: TGTGCCAGCAGTTACGCCGACAAATTCTATGGCTACACCTTC.

The chain uses TRBV5-1 and TRBJ1-1, with 7 bases fitting TRBD1. The V gene's germline CDR1 is SGHRS and CDR2 YFSETQ. This CDR3 spans 16 amino acids. V shed 5 bases, J shed 0 bases, and the junction held 10 bases outside the gene matches. DNA of the CDR3: TGCGCCAGCAGAAGAGCAGGGGGTTCAATGAACACTGAAGCTTTCTTT. Translation: CASRRAGGSMNTEAFF.

This chain's CDR3 is CASSREVGGSSYNEQFF. CDR3 DNA sequence: TGTGCCAGCAGCCGAGAGGTAGGCGGTAGCTCCTACAATGAGCAGTTCTTC. The chain carries TRBV11-2 and TRBJ2-1, with D unclear. This CDR3 comprises 17 residues. The germline V and J ends were trimmed by 5 bases and 0 bases, with 17 bases remaining between them. Germline V gene lookup returns CDR1 SGHAT and CDR2 FQNNGV.

This clone was seen just once. This rearrangement joins TRBV3-1 (or the pseudogene TRBV3-2) to TRBJ1-2; D unresolved. Germline lookup yields CDR1 LGHDT and CDR2 YNNKEL (reference sequence). The CDR3 is 12 residues long. Trimming shortened V by 4 bases and J by 6 bases, and 9 bases separated the two germline ends. In DNA form, the CDR3 reads TGTGCCAGCAGCCGGGCTTGGGATGGCTACACCTTC. Protein: CASSRAWDGYTF.

This chain links TRBV6-5 with TRBJ2-7; 9 nucleotides agree with TRBD1. The CDR3 consists of 15 residues. V gave up 0 bases and J gave up 1 base; unmatched junction bases: 1. Germline V gives CDR1 MNHEY, CDR2 SVGAGI. The CDR3 DNA follows: TGTGCCAGCAGTTACTCGGACAGGGGATCCTACGAGCAGTACTTC. Protein product: CASSYSDRGSYEQYF.

This clone was picked up one time. This chain uses TRBV27 with TRBJ2-5; 7 bases are shared with TRBD2. Germline V gives CDR1 MNHEY, CDR2 SMNVEV (reference sequence). The CDR3 length is 13 residues. Trimming cost V 6 bases and J 9 bases; bases outside gene matches: 10. CDR3: CASRSGGEGSQYF. The CDR3 nucleotides read TGTGCCAGCAGATCCGGAGGGGAGGGGTCCCAGTACTTC.

The chain joins TRBV11-3 to TRBJ2-2; 7 bases agree with TRBD1. The V gene end was trimmed by 5 bases and the J gene end by 1 base; junction bases not matched to a gene: 4. CDR1 SGHNT and CDR2 YENEEA come from the germline V gene. There are 15 residues in the CDR3. This CDR3 reads CASSPRQGNTGELFF. The CDR3 DNA is TGTGCCAGCAGCCCTCGACAGGGGAACACCGGGGAGCTGTTTTTT.

The V and J genes are TRBV12-3 or TRBV12-4 and TRBJ1-2; D is perhaps TRBD1 (6 bases). The CDR3 covers 13 residues. V shed 3 bases and J shed 6 bases, with 11 bases lying between them. CDR3 bases: TGTGCCAGCAGTTTCCCACAGGGTGATGGCTACACCTTC. It specifies CASSFPQGDGYTF.

The gene calls are TRBV11-3 and TRBJ1-1; D is undetermined. V gave up 2 bases and J gave up 3 bases, with 10 bases separating them. Germline V CDR1 and CDR2: SGHNT, YENEEA. The CDR3 is made up of 14 amino acids. The CDR3 reads CASSLFQRDTEAFF. Here the CDR3 DNA reads TGTGCCAGCAGCTTATTTCAGAGGGACACTGAAGCTTTCTTT.

The chain employs TRBV27 and TRBJ1-1, with 10 bases that match TRBD1. This CDR3 has 16 amino acids. Germline CDR1 reads MNHEY; CDR2 reads SMNVEV (reference sequence). Unmatched junction bases numbered 10, after V lost 6 bases and J lost 3 bases. DNA for the CDR3: TGTGCCAGCAGAAGACAGGGGGCGTCTTGGGACACTGAAGCTTTCTTT. Its protein product is CASRRQGASWDTEAFF.

The chain combines TRBV7-2 with TRBJ1-1; no clear D. With 2 bases removed from V and 4 bases from J, the gap between germline ends came to 17 bases. Looked up from germline, CDR1 is SGHTA and CDR2 is FQGNSA. The CDR3 runs to 16 residues. The CDR3 region has the DNA TGTGCCAGCAGCTTATTAATGCGGGTGAAAGGCACTGAAGCTTTCTTT. Its translation: CASSLLMRVKGTEAFF.

The chain joins TRBV3-1 (or the pseudogene TRBV3-2) to TRBJ2-7, with a possible D match to TRBD1 (6 bases). The CDR3 spans 14 residues. Germline CDR1 is LGHDT and CDR2 is YNNKEL (reference sequence). V lost 4 bases to trimming and J lost 2 bases, with 12 bases between them. CDR3: CASSRSGQTYEQYF. CDR3 nucleotides: TGTGCCAGCAGCCGATCCGGACAGACCTACGAGCAGTACTTC.

The J gene is TRBJ1-5, the V gene TRBV6-5; TRBD1 is a possible D gene (6 bases). V shed 4 bases and J shed 6 bases, with 16 bases lying between them. The germline V gene has CDR1 MNHEY and CDR2 SVGAGI. The CDR3 spans 15 residues. The CDR3 bases are TGTGCCAGCAGTTTAGATTCAGGGGCCGGTCAGCCCCAGCATTTT. Translation: CASSLDSGAGQPQHF.